Listed here are 19 T cell receptor beta chains from one sample, sequenced in a study of T cells in Graves' hyperthyroidism and ophthalmopathy. It was RNA transcripts that yielded the amplified TCR beta CDR3 regions. RT-PCR in the first round (using the HTBI primer set) targeted the TCR CDR3. MiXCR, run by TCRdb on the multiplex PCR reads, gives a single entry per CDR3 protein. The top ten clones hold approximately 15% of a sample with 500,000 to 650,000 distinct CDR3 sequences, about a sixth of them seen once. Sequences were obtained from blood. Every receptor here comes from a woman aged 18-29 years with Graves' ophthalmopathy.

This clonotype was picked up a small number of times. One end of the junction varies from germline; a read error may be responsible. V and J are TRBV6-1 and TRBJ2-1, with 7 bases matching TRBD2. The CDR3 covers 16 residues. Germline CDR1 is MNHNS and CDR2 is SASEGT. The CDR3 sequence: CASREAGITLRVEQFF. DNA for the CDR3: TGTGCCAGCAGGGAAGCGGGGATAACCTTACGGGTAGAGCAGTTCTTC.

V usage is TRBV20-1 and J usage is TRBJ1-3; D possibly corresponds to TRBD1 (6 bases). Germline loops: CDR1 DFQATT, CDR2 SNEGSKA (reference sequence). The V end lost 5 bases, the J end lost 0 bases, and 14 bases lay between the germline ends. The CDR3 is made up of 15 amino acids. CDR3 DNA sequence: TGCAGTGCTCGACAGTACAGGGCCTCTGGAAACACCATATATTTT. This gives the protein CSARQYRASGNTIYF.

The chain links TRBV12-3 or TRBV12-4 to TRBJ2-7; D may correspond to TRBD1 or TRBD2 (5 bases each). This CDR3 has 13 residues. The V end lost 6 bases, the J end lost 4 bases, and 13 bases lay between the germline ends. The CDR3 nucleotides are TGTGCCAGCAGCGGGGACGGCCTTTACGAGCAGTACTTC. Its translation: CASSGDGLYEQYF.

The genes are TRBV27 and TRBJ2-1, with TRBD2 matching 9 bases. From germline, CDR1 is MNHEY and CDR2 SMNVEV (reference sequence). The V gene end was trimmed by 6 bases and the J gene end by 3 bases; junction bases not matched to a gene: 9. The CDR3 extends over 16 amino acids. CDR3 sequence (DNA): TGTGCCAGCAGCCCCCGACTAGCGGAATACTACAATGAGCAGTTCTTC. It encodes CASSPRLAEYYNEQFF.

This clonotype came up many times. This chain connects TRBV27 to TRBJ1-6, with 7 bases fitting TRBD1. V gave up 3 bases and J gave up 7 bases; unmatched junction bases: 12. The germline V gene encodes CDR1 MNHEY and CDR2 SMNVEV (reference sequence). The CDR3 contains 17 residues. The CDR3, as DNA: TGTGCCAGCAGTTTTTTGCCCGGGACAGCTGAGAATTCACCCCTCCACTTT. Translating it yields CASSFLPGTAENSPLHF.

This clonotype was observed many times. The chain uses TRBV28 and TRBJ1-2; unclear D gene. Trimming removed 8 bases at V and 3 bases at J, with 22 bases between. The CDR3 loop spans 16 amino acids. Germline lookup yields CDR1 MDHEN and CDR2 SYDVKM. The DNA for the CDR3 is TGTGCCAGCGGGTTTGCGGCCTGGAAATCCCACTATGGCTACACCTTC. As protein: CASGFAAWKSHYGYTF.

About this clonotype: The junction differs from germline at one of its ends, possibly a read error. This chain links TRBV20-1 with TRBJ1-3; the D gene is possibly TRBD1 (6 bases). The CDR3 is made up of 16 amino acids. Germline V gene sequence: CDR1 DFQATT, CDR2 SNEGSKA (reference sequence). CDR3 region: CGARAWTASSGNTIYF. The CDR3 DNA reads TGCGGTGCTAGAGCCTGGACAGCCAGCTCTGGAAACACCATATATTTT.

In this sample, this clonotype turned up many times. The chain is built from TRBV4-2 and TRBJ2-2, with 10 positions matching TRBD1. With V trimmed by 4 bases and J by 6 bases, 11 bases remained unmatched. The CDR3 has 17 residues. Per germline, CDR1 LGHNA and CDR2 YNFKEQ. The chain's CDR3 is CASSRMGTGDMAGELFF. CDR3 DNA: TGTGCCAGCAGCCGCATGGGGACAGGGGACATGGCCGGGGAGCTGTTTTTT.

In this sample, this clonotype turned up a few times. The rearrangement joins TRBV2 to TRBJ1-6; D unresolved. CDR3 size: 11 residues. Trimming left V 4 bases short and J 10 bases short, with 5 bases between. Looked up from germline, CDR1 is SNHLY and CDR2 is FYNNEI. The CDR3 nucleotides read TGTGCCAGCAGTGGGAGCTCACCCCTCCACTTT. Amino acids: CASSGSSPLHF.

V usage is TRBV5-1 and J usage is TRBJ2-2, with D perhaps matching TRBD1 (6 bases). The V end lost 0 bases, the J end lost 1 base, and 13 bases lay between the germline ends. The CDR3 totals 17 residues. Per germline, CDR1 SGHRS and CDR2 YFSETQ. CDR3 bases: TGCGCCAGCAGCTTGGTATTGGGACACAAGAACACCGGGGAGCTGTTTTTT. It specifies CASSLVLGHKNTGELFF.

This clonotype occurred many times. This chain uses TRBV6-2 or TRBV6-3 with TRBJ2-1; D is uncertain. The length of the CDR3 is 12 residues. The germline V gene encodes CDR1 MNHEY and CDR2 SVGEGT. Between the trimmed V and J ends, which lost 5 bases and 5 bases, there was a span of 7 bases. CDR3 region: CASSTNNNEQFF. For the CDR3, the DNA is TGTGCCAGCAGTACCAACAACAATGAGCAGTTCTTC.

This clonotype was observed at least ten times. The rearrangement joins TRBV30 to TRBJ2-5, with 9 bases lining up with TRBD2. The germline V gene has CDR1 GTSNPN and CDR2 SVGIG (reference sequence). Trimming cost V 1 base and J 4 bases; bases outside gene matches: 4. The CDR3 runs to 14 residues. In DNA form, the CDR3 reads TGTGCCTGGAGTGGACTAGCGGAGGTAGAGACCCAGTACTTC. This gives the protein CAWSGLAEVETQYF.

This clonotype was seen many times. This rearrangement joins TRBV11-2 to TRBJ2-1, with 14 bases lining up with TRBD2. The CDR3 consists of 16 residues. CDR1 and CDR2 (germline): SGHAT, FQNNGV. Trimming removed 4 bases from V and 2 bases from J; junction bases left unmatched: 1. Here the CDR3 DNA reads TGTGCCAGCAGCTCGGGACTAGCGGGGGCCTACAATGAGCAGTTCTTC. This codes for CASSSGLAGAYNEQFF.

The chain has TRBV19 and TRBJ1-1, with 8 bases fitting TRBD1. CDR1 is LNHDA and CDR2 is SQIVND in the germline V gene (reference sequence). With V trimmed by 3 bases and J by 0 bases, 15 bases remained unmatched. CDR3 length: 19 amino acids. Written as DNA, the CDR3 is TGTGCCAGTAGTATCCTCAACAGGGGGGCGAGTTGGATGAACACTGAAGCTTTCTTT. It codes for CASSILNRGASWMNTEAFF.

Many counts were recorded for this clonotype. The chain employs TRBV12-3 or TRBV12-4 and TRBJ1-6; D is undetermined. V was pared by 1 base and J by 8 bases, with 9 bases between. The CDR3 extends over 14 amino acids. The CDR3 nucleotides are TGTGCCAGCAGTTTAGGTGGGCGGGATTCACCCCTCCACTTT. Protein sequence: CASSLGGRDSPLHF.

This clonotype was counted many times. V is TRBV6-5 and J is TRBJ2-5, with D possibly TRBD2 on 7 matching bases. V was cut by 2 bases and J by 10 bases, with 20 bases left in between. Germline loops: CDR1 MNHEY, CDR2 SVGAGI. The CDR3 consists of 15 residues. The CDR3 loop is CASSYHGEGGMVQYF. CDR3 in DNA: TGTGCCAGCAGTTACCACGGGGAGGGGGGGATGGTCCAGTACTTC.

This clonotype showed up many times. The chain is built from TRBV6-2 or TRBV6-3 and TRBJ1-1; the match to TRBD1 covers 10 bases. The V and J ends lost 8 bases and 6 bases, in that order; junction bases with no gene match: 15. CDR1 and CDR2 (germline): MNHEY, SVGEGT. There are 16 residues in the CDR3. CDR3 sequence reads: CASGPFGTGALSEAFF. The CDR3 DNA sequence: TGTGCCAGCGGCCCATTCGGGACAGGGGCCCTCTCTGAAGCTTTCTTT.

The chain is built from TRBV6-1 and TRBJ1-1, with 7 bases that match TRBD1. This CDR3 comprises 13 residues. The germline gives CDR1 MNHNS, CDR2 SASEGT. V was clipped by 6 bases and J by 3 bases; unmatched bases: 4. The DNA of the CDR3 is TGTGCCAGCAGGAGGGGGCGCGACACTGAAGCTTTCTTT. Amino acid sequence: CASRRGRDTEAFF.

The count of this clonotype is one. This rearrangement joins TRBV25-1 to TRBJ2-3, with D perhaps matching TRBD2 (6 bases). V lost 6 bases to trimming and J lost 3 bases, with 22 bases between them. The CDR3 extends over 17 amino acids. Germline CDR1 is MGHDK and CDR2 is SYGVNS. Here the CDR3 reads CASSLGFGGASTDTQYF. The CDR3 coding sequence is TGTGCCAGCAGCCTAGGGTTTGGAGGGGCCAGTACAGATACGCAGTATTTT.